The 21 T cell receptor beta chains reported below all come from one sample, sequenced in a study of control samples from healthy donors and cancer patients (dated by TCRdb to 2019 to 2021). Libraries were constructed by the immunoSEQ multiplex PCR assay. Sourced from immuneACCESS, this table was stored by TCRdb with only in-frame sequences that have V and J called. A share of the clones is absent; for the studies checked, an unresolved V gene accounts for under half, and the remainder has no known explanation. This sample lists about 80,000 clones; about 88% were detected once. The ten largest clones add up to roughly 7.2% of the sample. Source material: blood. The receptors derive from a woman aged 55-69 years in good health.

V gene TRBV7-2 combines with J gene TRBJ1-4, with a possible D match to TRBD1 (5 bases). Germline V gene data show CDR1 as SGHTA and CDR2 as FQGNSA. Trimming removed 5 bases at V and 7 bases at J, with 17 bases between. This CDR3 spans 15 amino acids. The CDR3 coding sequence is TGTGCCAGCAGCCCACGGGCCAGGGTCGGTGAAAAACTGTTTTTT. Residues: CASSPRARVGEKLFF.

The chain recombines TRBV7-3 with TRBJ2-7; 9 bases match TRBD1. The germline gives CDR1 SGHTA, CDR2 FQGTGA. This CDR3 has 15 residues. Unmatched junction bases numbered 10, after V lost 6 bases and J lost 4 bases. CDR3 DNA: TGTGCCAGCAGGAAGGGACAGGGCGGGACGTACGAGCAGTACTTC. It yields the protein CASRKGQGGTYEQYF. The full variable domain, completed using reference TRBV7-3 and TRBJ2-7, is GAGVSQTPSNKVTEKGKYVELRCDPISGHTALYWYRQSLGQGPEFLIYFQGTGAADDSGLPNDRFFAVRPEGSVSTLKIQRTERGDSAVYLCASRKGQGGTYEQYFGPGTRLTVT.

This rearrangement joins TRBV21-1 to TRBJ1-1. TRBV21-1 is reported as a pseudogene. This CDR3 spans 13 amino acids. CDR3 in amino acids: CASIGCGNTEAFF. DNA for the CDR3: TGTGCCAGTATCGGATGTGGGAACACTGAAGCTTTCTTT.

The CDR3 nucleotides read TGCGCCAGCAGCCAAGGTTGGGCAGGGATCTACACTGAAGCTTTCTTT. Translation gives CASSQGWAGIYTEAFF. V usage is TRBV4-1 and J usage is TRBJ1-1; a possible D gene is TRBD1 (5 bases). Per the germline V gene, CDR1 is MGHRA and CDR2 is YSYEKL. The CDR3 is 16 residues long. V was cut by 1 base and J by 3 bases, with 15 bases left in between.

This clone was observed a single time. The chain uses TRBV19 and TRBJ2-7; D is perhaps TRBD1 (7 bases). From germline, CDR1 is LNHDA and CDR2 SQIVND (reference sequence). The CDR3 runs 13 residues. The ends were cut back, 5 bases at V and 3 bases at J, with 11 bases in the middle. DNA of the CDR3: TGTGCCAGTAGTGCCCAGGGGGGCTACGAGCAGTACTTC. As protein: CASSAQGGYEQYF.

The chain carries TRBV25-1 and TRBJ2-4; D is tentatively TRBD1 or TRBD2 (5 bases each). Per germline, CDR1 MGHDK and CDR2 SYGVNS. The CDR3 loop spans 15 amino acids. The V end lost 4 bases, the J end lost 8 bases, and 18 bases lay between the germline ends. In nucleotides, the CDR3 is TGTGCCAGCAGTGCGACGGGACGTCCAGGTGACATTCAGTACTTC. The encoded protein is CASSATGRPGDIQYF.

The V and J genes are TRBV6-6 and TRBJ2-7, with D maybe TRBD2 (6 bases). V was cut by 5 bases and J by 3 bases, with 14 bases left in between. Germline V gene sequence: CDR1 MNHNY, CDR2 SVGAGI (reference sequence). This CDR3 comprises 14 residues. The CDR3 DNA reads as TGTGCCAGCAGTGGGGACTTTAGGTACTACGAGCAGTACTTC. This gives the protein CASSGDFRYYEQYF.

This clone was observed a handful of times. V is TRBV28 and J is TRBJ2-1; no clear D gene. Germline CDR1 and CDR2: MDHEN and SYDVKM. This CDR3 has 11 residues. V lost 5 bases, J lost 8 bases, and 7 bases lay in between. The CDR3 loop is CASSLIYEQFF. CDR3 DNA sequence: TGTGCCAGCAGTCTTATATATGAGCAGTTCTTC.

This clone was seen only once. J is TRBJ2-1 and V is TRBV27; TRBD2 agrees at 11 bases. Germline CDR1 is MNHEY and CDR2 is SMNVEV (reference sequence). V shed 2 bases and J 10 bases; nucleotides not matched to a gene: 1. The CDR3 is 13 residues long. CDR3 protein: CASSLIAGGEQFF. CDR3 nucleotides: TGTGCCAGCAGTTTAATAGCGGGGGGGGAGCAGTTCTTC.

This clone is a singleton in its sample. The chain uses TRBV3-1 (or the pseudogene TRBV3-2) and TRBJ2-5, with D perhaps being TRBD1 or TRBD2 (5 bases each). The germline CDR1 and CDR2 sequences are LGHDT and YNNKEL (reference sequence). Trimming took off 3 bases at V and 4 bases at J, with 9 bases between the two ends. The CDR3 extends over 13 amino acids. The CDR3 loop is CASSQGVLETQYF. CDR3 coding DNA: TGTGCCAGCAGCCAGGGGGTATTAGAGACCCAGTACTTC.

V is TRBV19 and J is TRBJ2-5, with a tentative D call TRBD1 (5 bases). Germline V lookup: CDR1 LNHDA, CDR2 SQIVND (reference sequence). V was trimmed by 3 bases and J by 1 base, leaving 12 bases between them. The CDR3 covers 15 residues. CDR3 sequence reads: CASSMRAGFQETQYF. The CDR3 nucleotides read TGTGCCAGTAGTATGAGAGCAGGGTTCCAAGAGACCCAGTACTTC.

V and J are TRBV5-1 and TRBJ1-6; D gene unclear. V was shortened by 0 bases and J by 4 bases, with 11 bases between the two germline ends. The germline CDR1 and CDR2 sequences are SGHRS and YFSETQ. The CDR3 is made up of 16 amino acids. Here the CDR3 DNA reads TGCGCCAGCAGCTTGGCGCCGGGATCTTATAATTCACCCCTCCACTTT. Residues: CASSLAPGSYNSPLHF.

This chain joins TRBV5-5 and TRBJ2-3; D might be TRBD1 (6 bases). The V gene's germline CDR1 is SGHKS and CDR2 YYEKEE (reference sequence). This CDR3 is built from 16 residues. The V end was cut by 0 bases, the J end by 2 bases, with 13 bases between. The chain's CDR3 is CASSLAAGTLTDTQYF. CDR3 nucleotides: TGTGCCAGCAGCTTGGCCGCCGGGACACTCACAGATACGCAGTATTTT.

The chain carries TRBV5-5 and TRBJ2-7; a weak D match, TRBD1 (5 bases). Germline-derived CDR1 and CDR2 are SGHKS and YYEKEE (reference sequence). The V end lost 0 bases, the J end lost 4 bases, and 11 bases lay between the germline ends. CDR3 length: 14 residues. CDR3 sequence (DNA): TGTGCCAGCAGCTTGGGCCCGACAGCGTACGAGCAGTACTTC. This gives the protein CASSLGPTAYEQYF.

A word on this clone: Other DNA sequences of this sample code for an identical CDR3. The chain has TRBV5-1 and TRBJ2-1; TRBD2 agrees at 9 bases. Losses at the gene ends were 2 bases for V and 3 bases for J; bases not matched to a gene: 0. The CDR3 consists of 14 residues. Looked up from germline, CDR1 is SGHRS and CDR2 is YFSETQ. The CDR3 reads CASSLLAGYNEQFF. In nucleotides, the CDR3 is TGCGCCAGCAGCTTACTAGCGGGCTACAATGAGCAGTTCTTC. Full variable domain (rest looked up from reference TRBV5-1 and TRBJ2-1): KAGVTQTPRYLIKTRGQQVTLSCSPISGHRSVSWYQQTPGQGLQFLFEYFSETQRNKGNFPGRFSGRQFSNSRSEMNVSTLELGDSALYLCASSLLAGYNEQFFGPGTRLTVL.

The chain uses TRBV10-3 and TRBJ1-5; maybe TRBD1 (6 bases). The CDR3 runs to 14 residues. The germline CDR1 and CDR2 sequences are ENHRY and SYGVKD. Trimming removed 8 bases from V and 4 bases from J, with 15 bases in between. Written as DNA, the CDR3 is TGTGCCATCCGAGCCGAGGGGGAGAATCAGCCCCAGCATTTT. Translating gives CAIRAEGENQPQHF.

The chain employs TRBV5-1 and TRBJ2-2, with TRBD1 identical over 7 bases. The CDR3 has 15 residues. With V trimmed by 4 bases and J by 3 bases, 6 bases remained unmatched. Germline CDR1 and CDR2: SGHRS and YFSETQ. DNA for the CDR3: TGCGCCAGCAGCGAGAGGACAGGCGACACCGGGGAGCTGTTTTTT. It translates to CASSERTGDTGELFF. Complete variable domain (other parts from reference TRBV5-1 and TRBJ2-2): KAGVTQTPRYLIKTRGQQVTLSCSPISGHRSVSWYQQTPGQGLQFLFEYFSETQRNKGNFPGRFSGRQFSNSRSEMNVSTLELGDSALYLCASSERTGDTGELFFGEGSRLTVL.

This clone was seen just once. The V gene is TRBV5-1, the J gene TRBJ2-2, with D possibly being TRBD1 (5 bases). In germline, CDR1 is SGHRS, CDR2 YFSETQ. The CDR3 covers 14 residues. Trimming pared 4 bases from V and 7 bases from J, leaving 14 bases between. DNA for the CDR3: TGCGCCAGCAGCGGAACCGTAGGGGTCGGGGAGCTGTTTTTT. Translation: CASSGTVGVGELFF.

The gene calls are TRBV5-1 and TRBJ2-2; D gene uncertain. CDR1 and CDR2 (germline): SGHRS, YFSETQ. The CDR3 loop spans 15 amino acids. Trimming stripped 4 bases from V and 2 bases from J, with 12 bases between. The CDR3 spells CASSDGRTNTGELFF. Written as DNA, the CDR3 is TGCGCCAGCAGCGACGGACGTACCAACACCGGGGAGCTGTTTTTT.

The genes are TRBV4-1 and TRBJ2-3; 13 nucleotides match TRBD2. After removal of 4 bases from V and 5 bases from J, the junction contained 15 bases not matched to a gene. Per the germline V gene, CDR1 is MGHRA and CDR2 is YSYEKL. CDR3 length equals 19 residues. CDR3: CASSLRTSGGLGSRDTQYF. CDR3 DNA: TGCGCCAGCAGCCTAAGGACTAGCGGGGGCCTAGGATCGAGAGATACGCAGTATTTT.

The chain uses TRBV7-6 and TRBJ2-1; TRBD1 might be the D (6 bases). Trimming took off 1 base at V and 7 bases at J, with 17 bases between the two ends. The germline V gene encodes CDR1 SGHVS and CDR2 FNYEAQ. CDR3 size: 16 residues. Here the CDR3 DNA reads TGTGCCAGCAGCTTAGACCTGGGGGCCCCTGGGAATGAGCAGTTCTTC. Its protein is CASSLDLGAPGNEQFF.